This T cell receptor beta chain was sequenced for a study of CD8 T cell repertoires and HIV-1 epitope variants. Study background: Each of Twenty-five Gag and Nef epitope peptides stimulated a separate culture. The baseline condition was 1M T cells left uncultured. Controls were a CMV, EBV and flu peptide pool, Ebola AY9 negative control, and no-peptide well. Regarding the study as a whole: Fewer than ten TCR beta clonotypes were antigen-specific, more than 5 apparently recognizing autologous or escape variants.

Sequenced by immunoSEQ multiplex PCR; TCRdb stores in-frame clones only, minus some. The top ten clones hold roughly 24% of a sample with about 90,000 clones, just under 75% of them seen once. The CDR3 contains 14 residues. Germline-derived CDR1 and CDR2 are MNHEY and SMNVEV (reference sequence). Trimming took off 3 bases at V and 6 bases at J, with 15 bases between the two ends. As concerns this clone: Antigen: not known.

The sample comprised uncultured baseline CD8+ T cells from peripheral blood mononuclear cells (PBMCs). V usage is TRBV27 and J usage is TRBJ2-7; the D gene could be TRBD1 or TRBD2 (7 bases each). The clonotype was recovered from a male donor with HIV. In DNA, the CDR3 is TGTGCCAGCAGTTTGGGCGCAGGGGGGGGCGAGCAGTACTTC. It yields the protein CASSLGAGGGEQYF.